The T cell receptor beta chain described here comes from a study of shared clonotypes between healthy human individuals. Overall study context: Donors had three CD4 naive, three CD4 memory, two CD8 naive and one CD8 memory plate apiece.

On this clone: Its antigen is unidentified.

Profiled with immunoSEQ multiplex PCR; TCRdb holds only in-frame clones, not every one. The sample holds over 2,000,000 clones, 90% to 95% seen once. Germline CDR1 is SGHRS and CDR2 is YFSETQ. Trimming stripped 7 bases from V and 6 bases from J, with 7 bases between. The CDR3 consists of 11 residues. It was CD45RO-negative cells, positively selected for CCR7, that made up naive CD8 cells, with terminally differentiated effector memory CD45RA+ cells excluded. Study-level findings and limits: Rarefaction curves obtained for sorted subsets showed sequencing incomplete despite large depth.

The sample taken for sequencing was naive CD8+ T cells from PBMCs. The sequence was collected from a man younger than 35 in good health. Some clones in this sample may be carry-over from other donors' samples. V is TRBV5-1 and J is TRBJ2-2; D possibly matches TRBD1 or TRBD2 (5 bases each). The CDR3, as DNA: TGCGCCAGCGGGGGAGCCGGGGAGCTGTTTTTT. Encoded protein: CASGGAGELFF.